Each of the 31 T cell receptor beta chains below was sequenced from the same sample in a study of T cell responses to AZD1222 COVID-19 vaccine. Measured with immunoSEQ multiplex PCR; TCRdb has only the in-frame clones, and not every one. This sample has 100,000 to 150,000 clones, with about nine tenths found just once. The starting material was peripheral blood, obtained on day 0 of AZD1222 vaccination. Receptors originate from an adult in good health.

V and J are TRBV24-1 and TRBJ1-1; D is uncertain. Germline loops: CDR1 KGHDR, CDR2 SFDVKD. V gave up 3 bases and J gave up 0 bases, with 13 bases separating them. This CDR3 has 16 residues. The CDR3 loop is CATSDTPGVLNTEAFF. The CDR3 coding sequence is TGTGCCACCAGTGATACCCCAGGAGTTTTGAACACTGAAGCTTTCTTT.

This clone was counted between two and nine times. The genes are TRBV5-5 and TRBJ2-1, with a tentative D call TRBD1 (5 bases). The CDR3 sequence is 15 residues long. Germline V gene lookup returns CDR1 SGHKS and CDR2 YYEKEE (reference sequence). The V and J ends lost 4 bases and 7 bases respectively, with 18 bases between them. CDR3 coding DNA: TGTGCCAGCAGCCCAGGGTATAGGGTCGGGAATGAGCAGTTCTTC. Residues: CASSPGYRVGNEQFF.

V usage is TRBV5-1 and J usage is TRBJ1-5; perhaps TRBD1 as D (6 bases). CDR3 length: 16 amino acids. Germline CDR1 is SGHRS and CDR2 is YFSETQ. V was cut by 4 bases and J by 7 bases, with 21 bases left in between. The CDR3, as DNA: TGCGCCAGCAGCCCGGGGGGCGCCAGGGAGGGCCAGCCCCAGCATTTT. Translated: CASSPGGAREGQPQHF.

The V and J genes are TRBV5-1 and TRBJ2-2; D possibly corresponds to TRBD2 (6 bases). Trimming pared 2 bases from V and 5 bases from J, leaving 7 bases between. This CDR3 has 13 amino acids. Germline assignment: CDR1 SGHRS and CDR2 YFSETQ. CDR3 loop: CASSFGGTGELFF. The CDR3 coding sequence is TGCGCCAGCAGCTTCGGAGGGACCGGGGAGCTGTTTTTT.

The chain carries TRBV7-9 and TRBJ1-6, with D unresolved. Germline V gene lookup returns CDR1 SEHNR and CDR2 FQNEAQ (reference sequence). With 1 base removed from V and 2 bases from J, the gap between germline ends came to 12 bases. The CDR3 consists of 17 residues. Written as DNA, the CDR3 is TGTGCCAGCAGCTTAGTGGTAGGGTGGACCTATAATTCACCCCTCCACTTT. Its translation is CASSLVVGWTYNSPLHF.

This clone was seen a single time. The V call is TRBV7-9, the J call TRBJ1-1; D gene unclear. CDR1 SEHNR and CDR2 FQNEAQ come from the germline V gene (reference sequence). Trimming removed 7 bases from V and 4 bases from J, with 16 bases in between. The CDR3 extends over 14 amino acids. CDR3 in DNA: TGTGCCAGCACCCTAGGCACCGTCGGCACTGAAGCTTTCTTT. It translates to CASTLGTVGTEAFF. Combining the CDR3 with reference TRBV7-9 and TRBJ1-1 gives the whole variable domain DTGVSQNPRHKITKRGQNVTFRCDPISEHNRLYWYRQTLGQGPEFLTYFQNEAQLEKSRLLSDRFSAERPKGSFSTLEIQRTEQGDSAMYLCASTLGTVGTEAFFGQGTRLTVV.

The rearrangement links TRBV6-2 or TRBV6-3 to TRBJ2-7; 10 nucleotides align to TRBD2. Trimming cost V 6 bases and J 12 bases; bases outside gene matches: 5. CDR3 length equals 11 residues. Germline CDR1 MNHEY, CDR2 SVGEGT. The CDR3 DNA reads as TGTGCCAGCAGCAGCGGGAGGGGCGCGTACTTC. As protein: CASSSGRGAYF.

The chain carries TRBV5-6 and TRBJ2-2, with D perhaps TRBD1 (5 bases). The length of the CDR3 is 15 residues. The V end lost 0 bases, the J end lost 3 bases, and 9 bases lay between the germline ends. CDR1 and CDR2 (germline): SGHDT, YYEEEE. The CDR3 DNA sequence: TGTGCCAGCAGCTTGGGACAGTCTCACACCGGGGAGCTGTTTTTT. Its translation: CASSLGQSHTGELFF.

This clone was observed once. The chain recombines TRBV29-1 with TRBJ1-2, with D tentatively TRBD1 (6 bases). V was shortened by 6 bases and J by 6 bases, with 11 bases between the two germline ends. The CDR3 runs 11 residues. Germline CDR1 and CDR2: SQVTM and ANQGSEA. DNA of the CDR3: TGCAGCGTGATACAGGGAAATGGCTACACCTTC. This translates into CSVIQGNGYTF.

This chain connects TRBV11-2 to TRBJ1-2; TRBD1 might be the D (5 bases). V gave up 2 bases and J gave up 7 bases, with 11 bases separating them. Per the germline V gene, CDR1 is SGHAT and CDR2 is FQNNGV. This CDR3 spans 13 amino acids. Written as DNA, the CDR3 is TGTGCCAGCAGCTTAACCAGGGAGGGTGGCTACACCTTC. This translates into CASSLTREGGYTF.

This clone showed up just once. The chain joins TRBV15 to TRBJ2-4; TRBD1 aligns across 10 bases. Germline trimming cut 5 bases from V and 4 bases from J; bases unmatched to any gene: 8. CDR3 size: 16 residues. Germline V gene data show CDR1 as LNHNV and CDR2 as YYDKDF (reference sequence). For the CDR3, the DNA is TGTGCCACCAGCCGACCCTCGGACAGGGGGAAAAACATTCAGTACTTC. Protein: CATSRPSDRGKNIQYF.

The genes are TRBV5-5 and TRBJ1-1; D uncertain. Germline V gene lookup returns CDR1 SGHKS and CDR2 YYEKEE (reference sequence). The CDR3 spans 13 residues. The V and J ends lost 1 base and 5 bases respectively, with 9 bases between them. For the CDR3, the DNA is TGTGCCAGCAGCTTGTACCCGCGGACTGAAGCTTTCTTT. Protein product: CASSLYPRTEAFF.

J is TRBJ2-2 and V is TRBV6-2 or TRBV6-3, with D uncertain. Trimming left V 2 bases short and J 5 bases short, with 6 bases between. Germline CDR1 and CDR2: MNHEY and SVGEGT. The CDR3 totals 13 residues. CDR3 DNA: TGTGCCAGCAGTTACGCGGAGACCGGGGAGCTGTTTTTT. Translating it yields CASSYAETGELFF.

CDR3 bases: TGTGCCAGCTCCGAAATGGCCACCGATCAGCCCCAGCATTTT. Protein sequence: CASSEMATDQPQHF. The V call is TRBV18, the J call TRBJ1-5; D remains unclear. The V end lost 6 bases, the J end lost 5 bases, and 14 bases lay between the germline ends. The V gene's germline CDR1 is KGHSH and CDR2 LQKENI. The CDR3 spans 14 residues.

In regard to this clone: A junction boundary mismatches the germline segment, possibly from a read error. The chain recombines TRBV28 with TRBJ2-3; unclear D gene. The germline V gene encodes CDR1 MDHEN and CDR2 SYDVKM. The CDR3 has 10 residues. The CDR3 bases are TGTGCCAGCGGTTTAGATACGCAGTATTTT. This translates into CASGLDTQYF.

The chain has TRBV5-4 and TRBJ1-5, with D maybe TRBD1 (6 bases). The CDR3 runs to 16 residues. CDR1 is SGHNT and CDR2 is YYREEE in the germline V gene (reference sequence). V was cut by 0 bases and J by 7 bases, with 17 bases left in between. CDR3 DNA sequence: TGTGCCAGCAGCTTGGGTGGGACACAAGGAGGGCAGCCCCAGCATTTT. It specifies CASSLGGTQGGQPQHF.

The chain combines TRBV6-2 or TRBV6-3 with TRBJ2-7; tentatively, D is TRBD1 (5 bases). V lost 2 bases and J 2 bases, leaving 16 bases between the germline ends. The CDR3 covers 16 residues. Germline V gene data show CDR1 as MNHEY and CDR2 as SVGEGT. The CDR3, as DNA: TGTGCCAGCAGTTACCTGGTCGAGGACAACACCTACGAGCAGTACTTC. Translation: CASSYLVEDNTYEQYF.

The chain combines TRBV27 with TRBJ2-2; 9 bases line up with TRBD2. After removal of 7 bases from V and 6 bases from J, the junction contained 6 bases not matched to a gene. Germline V gene sequence: CDR1 MNHEY, CDR2 SMNVEV (reference sequence). The CDR3 length is 14 residues. CDR3 protein: CASKGQREAGELFF. The CDR3 coding sequence is TGTGCCAGCAAGGGTCAGCGGGAGGCCGGGGAGCTGTTTTTT.

V and J are TRBV19 and TRBJ1-2, with 7 bases lining up with TRBD1. The germline V gene has CDR1 LNHDA and CDR2 SQIVND (reference sequence). J gave up 1 base and V 7 bases, and 12 bases lay outside the gene matches. The CDR3 runs 16 residues. The DNA of the CDR3 is TGTGCCAGTATCGACCCCGCGGGACAGAATAACTATGGCTACACCTTC. Amino acids: CASIDPAGQNNYGYTF.

The chain recombines TRBV12-5 with TRBJ1-5; D gene uncertain. Trimming left V 2 bases short and J 5 bases short, with 7 bases between. CDR1 is LGHNT and CDR2 is FRNRAP in the germline V gene. The CDR3 covers 13 residues. The CDR3 DNA reads TGTGCTAGTGGTTTGCTAAATTATCAGCCCCAGCATTTT. Translation gives CASGLLNYQPQHF.

In the case of this clone: One end of the junction fails to match germline, which may point to a read error. The rearrangement uses TRBV6-5 and TRBJ1-5; D is possibly TRBD1 (5 bases). The germline CDR1 and CDR2 sequences are MNHEY and SVGAGI. This CDR3 is 15 amino acids long. The CDR3 DNA follows: TGTGCCAGCACTTACTCGGCACAGGGCAATCAGCCCCAGCATTTT. It is translated as CASTYSAQGNQPQHF.

The gene calls are TRBV7-2 and TRBJ2-2; TRBD2 matches at 10 bases. Germline values: CDR1 SGHTA, CDR2 FQGNSA. CDR3 length equals 17 residues. V was pared by 5 bases and J by 2 bases, with 8 bases of the junction left unmatched. CDR3 residues: CASSSKIAGGNTGELFF. CDR3 sequence (DNA): TGTGCCAGCAGCAGTAAAATAGCGGGAGGAAACACCGGGGAGCTGTTTTTT.

The chain has TRBV10-3 and TRBJ1-5, with TRBD1 as a possible D gene (6 bases). V dropped 2 bases and J dropped 5 bases, with 16 bases sitting between them. Germline loops: CDR1 ENHRY, CDR2 SYGVKD. This CDR3 contains 16 residues. CDR3 sequence reads: CAISERGQRVDQPQHF. In DNA form, the CDR3 reads TGTGCCATCAGTGAGAGGGGACAAAGGGTGGATCAGCCCCAGCATTTT.

The rearrangement links TRBV12-3 or TRBV12-4 to TRBJ2-1, with D unclear. V was clipped by 1 base and J by 10 bases, with 5 bases between them. The CDR3 covers 11 residues. CDR3 region: CASSLGREQFF. The CDR3, as DNA: TGTGCCAGCAGTTTAGGACGGGAGCAGTTCTTC.

V is TRBV4-1 and J is TRBJ2-4; either TRBD1 or TRBD2 may supply D (5 bases each). There are 15 residues in the CDR3. Germline CDR1 is MGHRA and CDR2 is YSYEKL. With 1 base removed from V and 3 bases from J, the gap between germline ends came to 10 bases. The CDR3 coding sequence is TGCGCCAGCAGCCAAGGGGGGAACGTCAAAAACATTCAGTACTTC. Translation: CASSQGGNVKNIQYF.

The rearrangement joins TRBV5-1 to TRBJ2-5; tentatively, D is TRBD1 or TRBD2 (5 bases each). Germline CDR1 SGHRS, CDR2 YFSETQ. CDR3 size: 14 residues. Trimming cost V 2 bases and J 5 bases, with 13 bases left between them. Here the CDR3 DNA reads TGCGCCAGCAGCTTTGGGGACCCTCAGGAGACCCAGTACTTC. It is translated as CASSFGDPQETQYF.

This clone appeared once. V usage is TRBV19 and J usage is TRBJ1-3; D call uncertain. CDR1 and CDR2 (germline): LNHDA, SQIVND (reference sequence). This CDR3 region has 14 residues. V lost 7 bases and J lost 3, with 13 bases in between. The CDR3 reads CASTTKLYGNTIYF. The CDR3, as DNA: TGTGCCAGTACCACCAAGTTGTATGGAAACACCATATATTTT.

The rearrangement joins TRBV6-2 or TRBV6-3 to TRBJ2-7; 13 bases align to TRBD2. Germline loops: CDR1 MNHEY, CDR2 SVGEGT. The CDR3 is 15 amino acids. Unmatched junction bases numbered 4, after V lost 5 bases and J lost 3 bases. The CDR3 protein is CASSPTSGRRYEQYF. CDR3 coding DNA: TGTGCCAGCAGTCCGACTAGCGGGAGGCGCTACGAGCAGTACTTC.

The V gene is TRBV7-9, the J gene TRBJ2-7, with D unresolved. The CDR3 extends over 16 amino acids. Per germline, CDR1 SEHNR and CDR2 FQNEAQ (reference sequence). V was cut by 1 base and J by 4 bases, with 17 bases left in between. CDR3 sequence: CASSLVPTPGSYEQYF. The CDR3 coding sequence is TGTGCCAGCAGCTTAGTCCCCACCCCCGGGTCGTACGAGCAGTACTTC.

The chain employs TRBV14 and TRBJ1-1; weak D call: TRBD1 (5 bases). The germline CDR1 and CDR2 sequences are SGHDN and FVKESK. V lost 0 bases and J lost 5, with 13 bases in between. The CDR3 runs 15 residues. The CDR3 bases are TGTGCCAGCAGCCAAGATCGGGGGGTAAGGACTGAAGCTTTCTTT. Its translation: CASSQDRGVRTEAFF.

This clone was seen a handful of times. CDR3 in amino acids: CASSQDLSQGFSYEQYF. In DNA, the CDR3 is TGTGCCAGCAGCCAAGACCTTTCCCAGGGGTTTTCCTACGAGCAGTACTTC. The chain uses TRBV4-2 and TRBJ2-7; possibly TRBD1 for D (6 bases). The CDR3 has 17 residues. Trimming removed 0 bases from V and 1 base from J, with 16 bases in between. From germline, CDR1 is LGHNA and CDR2 YNFKEQ.